Each of the 22 T cell receptor beta chains below was sequenced from the same sample in a study of cytomegalovirus exposure and HLA in healthy donors. Assay: immunoSEQ multiplex PCR; the TCRdb copy retains only in-frame clones and omits some. The sample shows roughly 300,000 clones, around 87% of them seen only once. Sequencing was performed on PBMCs. These receptors were obtained from a woman aged 25 to 45 in good health and CMV-seropositive.

This clone was detected once. The J gene is TRBJ2-2, the V gene TRBV30; TRBD1 matches 9 bases. V was clipped by 3 bases and J by 7 bases; unmatched bases: 6. The CDR3 length is 14 residues. Germline loops: CDR1 GTSNPN, CDR2 SVGIG (reference sequence). The CDR3 reads CAWRWTGDNGELFF. DNA of the CDR3: TGTGCCTGGAGGTGGACAGGGGACAACGGGGAGCTGTTTTTT.

The CDR3 spells CASSQARYNEQFF. Written as DNA, the CDR3 is TGCGCCAGCAGCCAGGCGCGGTACAATGAGCAGTTCTTC. The chain joins TRBV4-3 to TRBJ2-1; no firm D call. The CDR3 spans 13 residues. Germline loops: CDR1 LGHNA, CDR2 YSLEER. V dropped 3 bases and J dropped 4 bases, with 7 bases sitting between them.

The chain joins TRBV5-6 to TRBJ2-7; D is unclear. Germline values: CDR1 SGHDT, CDR2 YYEEEE. Trimming cost V 4 bases and J 3 bases, with 11 bases left between them. CDR3 length equals 13 residues. In DNA, the CDR3 is TGTGCCAGCAGCCCGAACCGTGTCTACGAGCAGTACTTC. It codes for CASSPNRVYEQYF.

The chain has TRBV6-6 and TRBJ2-7; TRBD1 matches at 10 bases. V lost 6 bases and J lost 1; bases outside the gene matches: 3. Germline V CDR1 and CDR2: MNHNY, SVGAGI (reference sequence). The CDR3 extends over 14 amino acids. The CDR3: CASSKDRGSYEQYF. The CDR3 coding sequence is TGTGCCAGCAGCAAGGACAGGGGGTCCTACGAGCAGTACTTC.

This chain joins TRBV27 and TRBJ1-2; tentatively, D is TRBD1 (6 bases). The CDR3 contains 14 residues. CDR1 and CDR2 (germline): MNHEY, SMNVEV (reference sequence). The V and J ends lost 7 bases and 8 bases respectively, with 20 bases between them. The CDR3 here is CASTSAGGLSGYTF. In DNA form, the CDR3 reads TGTGCCAGCACCTCTGCGGGGGGCCTATCGGGCTACACCTTC.

This chain connects TRBV5-4 to TRBJ1-1; D is ambiguous. This CDR3 has 14 amino acids. The V gene's germline CDR1 is SGHNT and CDR2 YYREEE (reference sequence). The V end was cut by 1 base, the J end by 2 bases, with 9 bases between. CDR3 coding DNA: TGTGCCAGCAGCTTGTTACAACTCAACACTGAAGCTTTCTTT. Encoded protein: CASSLLQLNTEAFF. The variable domain in full, with the rest retrieved from reference TRBV5-4 and TRBJ1-1, is ETGVTQSPTHLIKTRGQQVTLRCSSQSGHNTVSWYQQALGQGPQFIFQYYREEENGRGNFPPRFSGLQFPNYSSELNVNALELDDSALYLCASSLLQLNTEAFFGQGTRLTVV.

The chain recombines TRBV7-2 with TRBJ2-7; 9 positions match TRBD2. V was pared by 5 bases and J by 6 bases, with 23 bases of the junction left unmatched. Germline CDR1 reads SGHTA; CDR2 reads FQGNSA. The CDR3 consists of 19 residues. The CDR3 reads CASSANHREGTSRAVEQYF. The CDR3 DNA sequence: TGTGCCAGCAGCGCAAACCACCGGGAAGGGACTAGCCGAGCGGTCGAGCAGTACTTC.

In this sample, this clone turned up once. The chain combines TRBV2 with TRBJ1-1; D call uncertain. Per the germline V gene, CDR1 is SNHLY and CDR2 is FYNNEI. The CDR3 runs 11 residues. The V end was cut by 6 bases, the J end by 11 bases, with 13 bases between. CDR3 DNA: TGTGCCAGCAGGGAGACCTGGGAGGCTTTCTTT. This gives the protein CASRETWEAFF.

This clone was recorded only once. CDR3: CASSQDLGGYGYTF. CDR3 in DNA: TGTGCCAGCAGCCAAGATCTGGGAGGTTATGGCTACACCTTC. The rearrangement links TRBV4-2 to TRBJ1-2; D is unclear. This CDR3 has 14 residues. CDR1 and CDR2 (germline): LGHNA, YNFKEQ. Trimming took 0 bases from V and 5 from J, leaving 10 bases between them.

The chain uses TRBV27 and TRBJ2-4; 13 positions match TRBD2. The CDR3 runs 14 residues. Per the germline V gene, CDR1 is MNHEY and CDR2 is SMNVEV (reference sequence). The V segment lost 6 bases and the J segment 9 bases; nucleotides outside the gene matches: 5. CDR3 nucleotide sequence: TGTGCCAGCAGCGAAGGGACTAGCGGGACCATTCAGTACTTC. This encodes CASSEGTSGTIQYF.

This chain links TRBV18 with TRBJ2-3; D gene uncertain. There are 15 residues in the CDR3. Germline CDR1 is KGHSH and CDR2 is LQKENI. Trimming pared 4 bases from V and 0 bases from J, leaving 11 bases between. CDR3 nucleotide sequence: TGTGCCAGCTCACGGTCGGGCACCAGCACAGATACGCAGTATTTT. This encodes CASSRSGTSTDTQYF.

This chain connects TRBV6-5 to TRBJ2-1; D not certain. The V end lost 0 bases, the J end lost 5 bases, and 5 bases lay between the germline ends. CDR3 size: 13 residues. Germline lookup yields CDR1 MNHEY and CDR2 SVGAGI. This CDR3 reads CASSYSGNNEQFF. DNA for the CDR3: TGTGCCAGCAGTTACTCTGGGAACAATGAGCAGTTCTTC.

The chain employs TRBV9 and TRBJ1-2; a possible D gene is TRBD1 (5 bases). The germline V and J ends were trimmed by 4 bases and 1 base, with 11 bases remaining between them. The germline gives CDR1 SGDLS, CDR2 YYNGEE. The CDR3 spans 14 residues. The CDR3: CASSPSGGNYGYTF. The DNA for the CDR3 is TGTGCCAGCAGCCCTTCCGGGGGTAACTATGGCTACACCTTC.

The CDR3 loop is CASSQDQGWSYEQYF. The CDR3 nucleotides are TGCGCCAGCAGCCAAGATCAGGGGTGGTCCTACGAGCAGTACTTC. The rearrangement joins TRBV4-3 to TRBJ2-7, with D maybe TRBD1 (6 bases). Germline V lookup: CDR1 LGHNA, CDR2 YSLEER. CDR3 length equals 15 residues. V gave up 0 bases and J gave up 1 base, with 10 bases separating them.

The rearrangement joins TRBV2 to TRBJ1-1; no clear D gene. V dropped 5 bases and J dropped 8 bases, with 12 bases sitting between them. Germline CDR1 SNHLY, CDR2 FYNNEI. The CDR3 loop spans 12 amino acids. CDR3 DNA sequence: TGTGCCAGCAGTCTATTGGCCCAGGAAGCTTTCTTT. Translated, it gives CASSLLAQEAFF.

The chain uses TRBV7-2 and TRBJ2-3; 7 bases agree with TRBD1. CDR3 size: 13 residues. Per germline, CDR1 SGHTA and CDR2 FQGNSA. The ends lost 5 bases at V and 4 bases at J; junction bases unmatched: 3. DNA of the CDR3: TGTGCCAGCAGCAAAACAGGGGCAGATACGCAGTATTTT. This gives the protein CASSKTGADTQYF. Complete variable domain (other parts from reference TRBV7-2 and TRBJ2-3): GAGVSQSPSNKVTEKGKDVELRCDPISGHTALYWYRQSLGQGLEFLIYFQGNSAPDKSGLPSDRFSAERTGGSVSTLTIQRTQQEDSAVYLCASSKTGADTQYFGPGTRLTVL.

V gene TRBV9 combines with J gene TRBJ2-3, with D possibly TRBD1 on 6 matching bases. Germline V gives CDR1 SGDLS, CDR2 YYNGEE. Trimming cost V 3 bases and J 4 bases, with 12 bases left between them. This CDR3 has 14 amino acids. CDR3 protein: CASSGRGRADTQYF. Here the CDR3 DNA reads TGTGCCAGCAGCGGCAGGGGCCGGGCAGATACGCAGTATTTT. Combining the CDR3 with reference TRBV9 and TRBJ2-3 gives the whole variable domain DSGVTQTPKHLITATGQRVTLRCSPRSGDLSVYWYQQSLDQGLQFLIQYYNGEERAKGNILERFSAQQFPDLHSELNLSSLELGDSALYFCASSGRGRADTQYFGPGTRLTVL.

The chain couples TRBV28 to TRBJ1-2; 9 bases fit TRBD1. Trimming took 5 bases from V and 5 from J; bases not matched to a gene: 9. This CDR3 contains 15 residues. The V gene's germline CDR1 is MDHEN and CDR2 SYDVKM. Written as DNA, the CDR3 is TGTGCCAGCAGTGTATACAGGGGGCTCGGATATGGCTACACCTTC. Translation gives CASSVYRGLGYGYTF.

The chain links TRBV27 to TRBJ2-7; maybe TRBD1 (5 bases). Germline V gene lookup returns CDR1 MNHEY and CDR2 SMNVEV (reference sequence). V was shortened by 3 bases and J by 5 bases, with 8 bases between the two germline ends. The CDR3 is 12 amino acids. The CDR3 protein is CASSFVGDEQYF. As DNA, the CDR3 is TGTGCCAGCAGTTTCGTAGGGGACGAGCAGTACTTC.

This chain links TRBV27 with TRBJ2-5, with D unresolved. Germline V gene sequence: CDR1 MNHEY, CDR2 SMNVEV (reference sequence). The ends were cut back, 6 bases at V and 7 bases at J, with 6 bases in the middle. The CDR3 extends over 10 amino acids. The CDR3 here is CASSFRTQYF. The CDR3 DNA sequence: TGTGCCAGCAGCTTCCGGACCCAGTACTTC.

The rearrangement links TRBV5-1 to TRBJ2-3; tentatively, D is TRBD1 or TRBD2 (5 bases each). This CDR3 contains 14 residues. Germline values: CDR1 SGHRS, CDR2 YFSETQ. Trimming took off 6 bases at V and 4 bases at J, with 15 bases between the two ends. The CDR3 coding sequence is TGCGCCAGCAATCGGGACCAACTCCCAGATACGCAGTATTTT. Translating it yields CASNRDQLPDTQYF.

The chain employs TRBV20-1 and TRBJ1-2, with a tentative D call TRBD1 (6 bases). The CDR3 runs to 11 residues. CDR1 is DFQATT and CDR2 is SNEGSKA in the germline V gene (reference sequence). V dropped 2 bases and J dropped 10 bases, with 11 bases sitting between them. The CDR3 region is CSARNSGAYTF. CDR3 DNA sequence: TGCAGTGCTAGAAATTCAGGGGCCTACACCTTC.